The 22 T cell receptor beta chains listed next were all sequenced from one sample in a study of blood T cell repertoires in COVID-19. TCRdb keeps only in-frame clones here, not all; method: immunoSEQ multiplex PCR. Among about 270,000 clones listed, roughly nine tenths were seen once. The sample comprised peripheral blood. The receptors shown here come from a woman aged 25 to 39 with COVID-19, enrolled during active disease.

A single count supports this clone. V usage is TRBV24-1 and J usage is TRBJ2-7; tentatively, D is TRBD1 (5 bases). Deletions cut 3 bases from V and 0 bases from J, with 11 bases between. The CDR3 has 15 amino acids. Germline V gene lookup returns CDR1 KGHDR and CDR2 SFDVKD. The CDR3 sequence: CATSDTGASSYEQYF. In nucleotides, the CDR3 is TGTGCCACCAGTGATACAGGCGCTAGCTCCTACGAGCAGTACTTC.

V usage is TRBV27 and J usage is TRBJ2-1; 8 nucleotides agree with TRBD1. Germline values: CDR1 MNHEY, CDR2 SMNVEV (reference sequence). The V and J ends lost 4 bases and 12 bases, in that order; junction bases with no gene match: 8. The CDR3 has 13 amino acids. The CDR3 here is CASSWYRGNVQFF. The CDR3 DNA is TGTGCCAGCAGTTGGTACAGGGGGAACGTGCAGTTCTTC.

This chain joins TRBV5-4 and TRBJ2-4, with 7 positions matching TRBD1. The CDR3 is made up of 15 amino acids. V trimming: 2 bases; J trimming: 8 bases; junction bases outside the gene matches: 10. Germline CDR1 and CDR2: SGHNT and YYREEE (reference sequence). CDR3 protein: CASSLGTADGDIQYF. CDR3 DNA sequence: TGTGCCAGCAGCTTAGGGACAGCAGACGGGGACATTCAGTACTTC.

Written as DNA, the CDR3 is TGTGCCAGCAGCCGACAGGGGGGCACCGGGGAGCTGTTTTTT. It encodes CASSRQGGTGELFF. This sequence joins TRBV21-1 and TRBJ2-2; the table's D call, TRBD1, was not checked against the DNA. TRBV21-1 is flagged as a pseudogene. This CDR3 has 14 amino acids.

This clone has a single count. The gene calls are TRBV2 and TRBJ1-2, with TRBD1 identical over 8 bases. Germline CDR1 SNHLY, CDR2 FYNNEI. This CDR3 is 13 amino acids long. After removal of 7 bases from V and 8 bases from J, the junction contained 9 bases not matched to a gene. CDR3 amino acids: CASTRLTGVGYTF. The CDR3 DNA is TGTGCCAGCACCAGATTGACAGGGGTCGGCTACACCTTC.

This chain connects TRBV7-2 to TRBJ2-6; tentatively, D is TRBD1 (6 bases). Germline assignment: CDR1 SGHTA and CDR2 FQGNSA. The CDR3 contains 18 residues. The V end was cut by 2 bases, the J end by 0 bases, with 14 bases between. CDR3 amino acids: CASSLTAGANSGANVLTF. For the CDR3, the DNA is TGTGCCAGCAGCTTAACTGCAGGGGCGAACTCTGGGGCCAACGTCCTGACTTTC.

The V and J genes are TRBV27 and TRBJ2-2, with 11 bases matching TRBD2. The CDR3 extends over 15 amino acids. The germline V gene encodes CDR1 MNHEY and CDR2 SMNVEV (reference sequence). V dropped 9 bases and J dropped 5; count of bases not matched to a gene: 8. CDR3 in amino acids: CASSGGAIRTGELFF. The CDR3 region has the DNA TGTGCCAGTAGCGGGGGGGCCATTAGGACCGGGGAGCTGTTTTTT.

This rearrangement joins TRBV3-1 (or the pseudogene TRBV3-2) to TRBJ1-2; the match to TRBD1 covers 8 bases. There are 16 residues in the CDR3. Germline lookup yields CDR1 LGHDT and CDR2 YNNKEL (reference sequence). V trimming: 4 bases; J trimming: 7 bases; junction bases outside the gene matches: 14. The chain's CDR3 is CASSPRARLRGPGYTF. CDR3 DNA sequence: TGTGCCAGCAGCCCACGCGCCAGGCTCAGGGGGCCTGGCTACACCTTC.

This CDR3 is CATQGDRAYNSPLHF. In DNA, the CDR3 is TGTGCCACCCAGGGGGACAGGGCATATAATTCACCCCTCCACTTT. J is TRBJ1-6 and V is TRBV19; TRBD1 agrees at 9 bases. This CDR3 has 15 amino acids. The ends lost 10 bases at V and 4 bases at J; junction bases unmatched: 8. Germline-derived CDR1 and CDR2 are LNHDA and SQIVND (reference sequence).

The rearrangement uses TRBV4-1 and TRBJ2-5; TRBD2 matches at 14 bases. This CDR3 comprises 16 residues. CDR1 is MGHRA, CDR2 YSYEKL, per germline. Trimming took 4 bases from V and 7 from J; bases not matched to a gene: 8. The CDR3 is CASSPSTSGGAGTQYF. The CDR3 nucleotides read TGCGCCAGCAGCCCATCGACTAGCGGGGGGGCGGGGACCCAGTACTTC.

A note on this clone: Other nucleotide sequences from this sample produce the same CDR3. The CDR3 region is CASSLGSSYEQYF. CDR3 coding DNA: TGTGCCAGCAGTTTGGGCAGCTCCTACGAGCAGTACTTC. V gene TRBV28 combines with J gene TRBJ2-7, with no clear D. This CDR3 region has 13 residues. The V end was cut by 3 bases, the J end by 0 bases, with 6 bases between. Germline loops: CDR1 MDHEN, CDR2 SYDVKM.

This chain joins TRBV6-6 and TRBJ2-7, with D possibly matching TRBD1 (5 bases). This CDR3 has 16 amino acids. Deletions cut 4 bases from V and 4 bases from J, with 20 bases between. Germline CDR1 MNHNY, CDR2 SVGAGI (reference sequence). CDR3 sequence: CASSWDQAGYFYEQYF. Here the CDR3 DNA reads TGTGCCAGCAGTTGGGATCAGGCAGGGTACTTTTACGAGCAGTACTTC.

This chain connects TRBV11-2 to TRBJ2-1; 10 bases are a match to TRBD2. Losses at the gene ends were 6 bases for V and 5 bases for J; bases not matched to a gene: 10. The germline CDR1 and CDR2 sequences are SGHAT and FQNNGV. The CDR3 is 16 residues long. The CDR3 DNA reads TGTGCCAGCAGGCGAAAAATAGCGGGGGGTGACAATGAGCAGTTCTTC. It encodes CASRRKIAGGDNEQFF.

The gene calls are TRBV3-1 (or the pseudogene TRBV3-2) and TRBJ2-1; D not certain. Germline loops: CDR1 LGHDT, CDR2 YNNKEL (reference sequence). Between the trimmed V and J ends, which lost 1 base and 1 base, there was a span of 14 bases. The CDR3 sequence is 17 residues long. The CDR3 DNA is TGTGCCAGCAGCCAAGTCACTCTGACACCATCCTACAATGAGCAGTTCTTC. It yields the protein CASSQVTLTPSYNEQFF.

The CDR3 DNA sequence: TGTGCCAGCAGTCGGGTACAGGGCCGAAGATTGAACAATCAGCCCCAGCATTTT. Translating it yields CASSRVQGRRLNNQPQHF. The rearrangement joins TRBV6-6 to TRBJ1-5; TRBD1 is a possible D gene (6 bases). V was shortened by 5 bases and J by 3 bases, with 23 bases between the two germline ends. The CDR3 is 18 amino acids. Per germline, CDR1 MNHNY and CDR2 SVGAGI (reference sequence).

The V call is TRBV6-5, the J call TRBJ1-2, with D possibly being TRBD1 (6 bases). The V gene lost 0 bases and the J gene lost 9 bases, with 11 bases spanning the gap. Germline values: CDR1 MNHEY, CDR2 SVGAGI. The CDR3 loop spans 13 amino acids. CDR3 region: CASSYSQGKRYTF. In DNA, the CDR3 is TGTGCCAGCAGTTACTCTCAGGGGAAGCGCTACACCTTC.

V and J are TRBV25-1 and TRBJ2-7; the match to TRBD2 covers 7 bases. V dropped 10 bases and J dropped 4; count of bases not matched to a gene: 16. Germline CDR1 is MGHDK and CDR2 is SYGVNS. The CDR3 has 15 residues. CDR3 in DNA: TGTGCCACCCAGTTCGGGGGGTGGGGATGGTACGAGCAGTACTTC. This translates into CATQFGGWGWYEQYF.

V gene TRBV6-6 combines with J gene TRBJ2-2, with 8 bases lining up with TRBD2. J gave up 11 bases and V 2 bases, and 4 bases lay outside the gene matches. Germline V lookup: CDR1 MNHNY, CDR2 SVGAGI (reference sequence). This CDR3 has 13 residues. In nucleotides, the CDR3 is TGTGCCAGCAGTTACCCTAGCGGGCCAGAGCTGTTTTTT. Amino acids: CASSYPSGPELFF.

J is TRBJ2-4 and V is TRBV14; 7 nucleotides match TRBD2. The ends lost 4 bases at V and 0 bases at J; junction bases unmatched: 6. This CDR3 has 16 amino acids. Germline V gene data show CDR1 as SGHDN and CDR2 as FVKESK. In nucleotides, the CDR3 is TGTGCCAGCAGCCGGCGGGACTACGGAGCCAAAAACATTCAGTACTTC. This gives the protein CASSRRDYGAKNIQYF.

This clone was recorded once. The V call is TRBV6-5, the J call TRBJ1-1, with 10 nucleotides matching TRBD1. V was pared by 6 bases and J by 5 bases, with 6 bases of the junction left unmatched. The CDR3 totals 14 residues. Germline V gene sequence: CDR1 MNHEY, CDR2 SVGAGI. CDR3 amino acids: CASRAGTGVTEAFF. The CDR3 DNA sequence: TGTGCCAGCAGGGCCGGGACAGGGGTGACTGAAGCTTTCTTT.

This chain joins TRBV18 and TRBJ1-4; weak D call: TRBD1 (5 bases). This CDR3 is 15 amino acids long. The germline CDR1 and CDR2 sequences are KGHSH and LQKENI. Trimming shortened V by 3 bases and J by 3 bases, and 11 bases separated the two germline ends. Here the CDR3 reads CASSPQGASNEKLFF. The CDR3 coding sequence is TGTGCCAGCTCACCCCAGGGTGCGTCTAATGAAAAACTGTTTTTT.

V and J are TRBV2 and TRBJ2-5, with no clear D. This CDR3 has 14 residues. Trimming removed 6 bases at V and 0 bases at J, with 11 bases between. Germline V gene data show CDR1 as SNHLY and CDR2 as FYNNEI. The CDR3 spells CASSRGGNQETQYF. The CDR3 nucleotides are TGTGCCAGCAGCCGAGGCGGCAACCAAGAGACCCAGTACTTC.